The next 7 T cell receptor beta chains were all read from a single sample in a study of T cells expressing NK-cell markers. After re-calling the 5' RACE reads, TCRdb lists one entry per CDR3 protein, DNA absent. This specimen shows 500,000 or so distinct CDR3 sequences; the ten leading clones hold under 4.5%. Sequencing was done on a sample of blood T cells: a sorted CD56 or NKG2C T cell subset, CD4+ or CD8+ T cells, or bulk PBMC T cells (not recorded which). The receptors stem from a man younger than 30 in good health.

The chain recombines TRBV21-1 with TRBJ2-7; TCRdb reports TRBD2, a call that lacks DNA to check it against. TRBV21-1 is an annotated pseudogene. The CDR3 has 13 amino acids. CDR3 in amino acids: CASTKRRVDEQYF.

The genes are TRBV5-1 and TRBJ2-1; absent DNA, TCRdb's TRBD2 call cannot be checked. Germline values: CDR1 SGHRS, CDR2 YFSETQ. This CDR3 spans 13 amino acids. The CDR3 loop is CASSRLGPNEQFF.

The CDR3: CASSRGLDRYNEQFF. The V gene is TRBV5-1, the J gene TRBJ2-1; TCRdb's D call, TRBD2, is unchecked because there is no DNA. The CDR3 loop spans 15 amino acids. Germline CDR1 is SGHRS and CDR2 is YFSETQ.

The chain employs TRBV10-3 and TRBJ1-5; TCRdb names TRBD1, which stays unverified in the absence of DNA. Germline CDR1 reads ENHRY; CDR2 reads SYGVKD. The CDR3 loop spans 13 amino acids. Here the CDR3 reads CAIKGEGGQPQHF.

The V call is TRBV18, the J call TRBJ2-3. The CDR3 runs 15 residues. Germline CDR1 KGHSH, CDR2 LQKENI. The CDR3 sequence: CASSPTDFNTDTQYF.

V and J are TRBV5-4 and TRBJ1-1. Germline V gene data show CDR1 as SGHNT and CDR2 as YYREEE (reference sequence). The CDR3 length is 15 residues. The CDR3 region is CASSWPLGGGTEAFF.

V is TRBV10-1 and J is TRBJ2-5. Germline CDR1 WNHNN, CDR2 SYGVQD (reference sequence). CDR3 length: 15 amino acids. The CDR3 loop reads CASSESGGIQETQYF.